This TCR beta chain is from a study of cytotoxic CD8 clonotypes in ibrutinib-treated CLL. Study context: Sequenced samples delivered averages of around 260,000 productive templates and 94,082 productive rearrangements. Notes on the study in general: Clonality at baseline surpassed age-matched healthy donors and tracked circulating CD8+ T-cell counts. Clonality increased at ibrutinib response, then returned toward baseline at progression.

CDR3 length: 17 residues. Germline V lookup: CDR1 SEHNR, CDR2 FQNEAQ (reference sequence). V was cut by 5 bases and J by 1 base, with 21 bases left in between. The repertoire was sequenced with immunoSEQ multiplex PCR; TCRdb's copy has only in-frame clones and lacks some. Among roughly 330,000 clones listed, roughly 70% were seen once. A remark on this clone: Its antigen is unknown.

This TCR was sampled from a human donor with chronic lymphocytic leukemia. Sequenced here: PBMCs, sampled after 36 months of ibrutinib treatment. The chain links TRBV7-9 to TRBJ2-7, with D perhaps matching TRBD1 or TRBD2 (5 bases each). This CDR3 is CASSPESLGDESYEQYF. The DNA for the CDR3 is TGTGCCAGCAGCCCAGAAAGCCTAGGGGACGAATCCTACGAGCAGTACTTC.